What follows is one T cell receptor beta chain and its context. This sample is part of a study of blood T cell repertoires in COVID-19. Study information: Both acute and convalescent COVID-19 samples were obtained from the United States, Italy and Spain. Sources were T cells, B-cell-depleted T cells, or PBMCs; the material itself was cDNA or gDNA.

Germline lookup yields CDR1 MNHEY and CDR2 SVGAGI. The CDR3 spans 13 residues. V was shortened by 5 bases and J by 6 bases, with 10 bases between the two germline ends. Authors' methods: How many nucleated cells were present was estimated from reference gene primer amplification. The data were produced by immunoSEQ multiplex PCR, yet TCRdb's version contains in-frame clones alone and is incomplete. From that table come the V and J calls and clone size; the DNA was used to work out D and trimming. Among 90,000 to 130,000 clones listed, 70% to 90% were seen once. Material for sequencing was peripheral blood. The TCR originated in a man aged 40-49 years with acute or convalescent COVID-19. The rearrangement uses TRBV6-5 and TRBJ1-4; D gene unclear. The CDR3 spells CASSQRADEKLFF. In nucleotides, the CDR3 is TGTGCCAGCAGTCAGAGGGCAGATGAAAAACTGTTTTTT.